This entry features one TCR beta chain sequence. Its antigen is still unknown. The repertoire was sequenced with immunoSEQ multiplex PCR; TCRdb's copy has only in-frame clones and lacks some. The sample includes about 520,000 clones, roughly 95% seen only once; the top ten take about 0.059%. This sample is part of a study of shared clonotypes between healthy human individuals. The CDR3 extends over 14 amino acids. Trimming cost V 4 bases and J 3 bases, with 14 bases left between them. Germline V gene lookup returns CDR1 SGHRS and CDR2 YFSETQ. Findings and caveats of the study: An expected dependence of interdonor clonotype sharing on sequencing depth was noted. It was observed that roughly 5% of naive CD4 clonotypes were shared across a few donors.

The TCR was taken from a woman under 40 in good health. Sample: naive CD4+ T cells sorted from blood. The sample's subset: CD45RA+ positively selected. The chain couples TRBV5-1 to TRBJ2-7; D may correspond to TRBD1 or TRBD2 (5 bases each). CDR3 in DNA: TGCGCCAGCAGCCCCCGTGGGGGTCTCTACGAGCAGTACTTC. Protein product: CASSPRGGLYEQYF.